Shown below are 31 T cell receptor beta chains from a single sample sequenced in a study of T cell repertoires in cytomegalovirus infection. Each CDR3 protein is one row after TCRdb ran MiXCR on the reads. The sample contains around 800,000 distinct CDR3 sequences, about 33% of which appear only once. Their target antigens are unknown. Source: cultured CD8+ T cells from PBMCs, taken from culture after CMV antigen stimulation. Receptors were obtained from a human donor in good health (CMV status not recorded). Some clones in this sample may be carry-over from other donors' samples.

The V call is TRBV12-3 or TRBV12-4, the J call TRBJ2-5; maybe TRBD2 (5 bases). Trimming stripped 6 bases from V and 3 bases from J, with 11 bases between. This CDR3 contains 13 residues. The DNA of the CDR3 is TGTGCCAGCAGCTCCGGGATCGAAGAGACCCAGTACTTC. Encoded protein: CASSSGIEETQYF.

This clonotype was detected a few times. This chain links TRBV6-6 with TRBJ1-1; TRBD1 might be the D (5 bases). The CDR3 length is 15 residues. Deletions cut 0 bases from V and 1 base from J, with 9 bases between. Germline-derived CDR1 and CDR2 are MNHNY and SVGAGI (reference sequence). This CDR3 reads CASSYSVGQNTEAFF. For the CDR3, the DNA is TGTGCCAGCAGTTACTCCGTTGGACAGAACACTGAAGCTTTCTTT.

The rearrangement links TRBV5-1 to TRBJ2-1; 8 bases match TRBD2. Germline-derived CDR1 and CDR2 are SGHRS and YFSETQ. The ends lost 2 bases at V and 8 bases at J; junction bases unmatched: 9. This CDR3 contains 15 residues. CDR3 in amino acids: CASSLEAGASDEQFF. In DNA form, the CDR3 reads TGCGCCAGCAGCTTAGAAGCGGGGGCGAGCGATGAGCAGTTCTTC.

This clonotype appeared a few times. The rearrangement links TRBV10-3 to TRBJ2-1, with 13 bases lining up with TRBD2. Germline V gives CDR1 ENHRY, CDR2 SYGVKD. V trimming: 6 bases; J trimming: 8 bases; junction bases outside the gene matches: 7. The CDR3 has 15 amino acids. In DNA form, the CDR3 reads TGTGCCATCAGAGAACTAGCGGGGGGGCTTGATGAGCAGTTCTTC. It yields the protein CAIRELAGGLDEQFF.

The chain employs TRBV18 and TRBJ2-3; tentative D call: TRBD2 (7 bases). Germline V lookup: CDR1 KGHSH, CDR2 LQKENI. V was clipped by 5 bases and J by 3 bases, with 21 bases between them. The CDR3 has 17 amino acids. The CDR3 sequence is CASSSSRGARSTDTQYF. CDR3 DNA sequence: TGTGCCAGCTCATCCAGTCGGGGGGCTAGATCTACAGATACGCAGTATTTT.

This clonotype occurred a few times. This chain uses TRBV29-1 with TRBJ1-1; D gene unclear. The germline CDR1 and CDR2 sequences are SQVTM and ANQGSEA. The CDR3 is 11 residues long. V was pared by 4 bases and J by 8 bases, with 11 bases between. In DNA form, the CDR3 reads TGCAGCGTTGCGGTGCGACGAGAAGCTTTCTTT. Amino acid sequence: CSVAVRREAFF.

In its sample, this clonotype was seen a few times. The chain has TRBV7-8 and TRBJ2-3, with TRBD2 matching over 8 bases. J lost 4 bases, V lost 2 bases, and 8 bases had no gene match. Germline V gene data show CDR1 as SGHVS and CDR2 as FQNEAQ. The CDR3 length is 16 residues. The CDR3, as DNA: TGTGCCAGCAGCTTATTGGGAGTAGCGGGGCCAGATACGCAGTATTTT. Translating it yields CASSLLGVAGPDTQYF.

The CDR3 region is CSVEEWGGGRNGELFF. The CDR3 DNA is TGCAGCGTTGAAGAGTGGGGTGGGGGGCGCAACGGGGAGCTGTTTTTT. J is TRBJ2-2 and V is TRBV29-1; tentatively, D is TRBD1 or TRBD2 (6 bases each). CDR1 is SQVTM, CDR2 ANQGSEA, per germline. V shed 0 bases and J shed 7 bases, with 18 bases lying between them. There are 16 residues in the CDR3.

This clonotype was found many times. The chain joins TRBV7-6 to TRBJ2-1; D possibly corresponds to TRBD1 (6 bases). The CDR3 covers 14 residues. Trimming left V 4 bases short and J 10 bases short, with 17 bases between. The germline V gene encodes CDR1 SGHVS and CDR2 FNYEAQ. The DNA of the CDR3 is TGTGCCAGCAGCTCGCTGTACAGGGTCGGGGAGCAGTTCTTC. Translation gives CASSSLYRVGEQFF.

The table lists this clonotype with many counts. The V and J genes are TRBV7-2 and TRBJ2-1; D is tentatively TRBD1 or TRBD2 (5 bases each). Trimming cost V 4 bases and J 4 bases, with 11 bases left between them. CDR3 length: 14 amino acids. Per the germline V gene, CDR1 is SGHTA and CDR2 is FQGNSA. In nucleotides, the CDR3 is TGTGCCAGCAGCTGGGACGCCTCATACAATGAGCAGTTCTTC. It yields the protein CASSWDASYNEQFF.

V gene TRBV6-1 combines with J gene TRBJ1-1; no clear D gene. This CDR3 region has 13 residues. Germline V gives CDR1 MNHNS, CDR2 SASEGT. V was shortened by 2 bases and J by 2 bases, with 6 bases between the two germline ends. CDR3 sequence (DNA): TGTGCCAGCAGTGAACAAGATAACACTGAAGCTTTCTTT. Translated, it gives CASSEQDNTEAFF.

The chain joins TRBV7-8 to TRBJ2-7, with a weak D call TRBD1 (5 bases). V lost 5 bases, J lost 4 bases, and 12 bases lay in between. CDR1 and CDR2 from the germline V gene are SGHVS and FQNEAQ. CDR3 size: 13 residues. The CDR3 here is CASSRSGNYEQYF. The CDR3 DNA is TGTGCCAGCAGCCGGTCAGGGAATTACGAGCAGTACTTC.

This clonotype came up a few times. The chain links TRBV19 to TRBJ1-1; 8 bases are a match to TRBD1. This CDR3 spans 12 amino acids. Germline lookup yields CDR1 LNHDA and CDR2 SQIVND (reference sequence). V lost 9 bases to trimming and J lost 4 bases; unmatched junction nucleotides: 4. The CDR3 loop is CASQTGGTEAFF. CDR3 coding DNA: TGTGCCAGCCAAACAGGGGGCACTGAAGCTTTCTTT.

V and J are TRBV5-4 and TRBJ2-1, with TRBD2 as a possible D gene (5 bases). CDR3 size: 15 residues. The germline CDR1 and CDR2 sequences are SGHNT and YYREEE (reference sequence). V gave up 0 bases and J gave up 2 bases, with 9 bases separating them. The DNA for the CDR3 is TGTGCCAGCAGCTTGGTTAGCGAAACCTACAATGAGCAGTTCTTC. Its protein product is CASSLVSETYNEQFF.

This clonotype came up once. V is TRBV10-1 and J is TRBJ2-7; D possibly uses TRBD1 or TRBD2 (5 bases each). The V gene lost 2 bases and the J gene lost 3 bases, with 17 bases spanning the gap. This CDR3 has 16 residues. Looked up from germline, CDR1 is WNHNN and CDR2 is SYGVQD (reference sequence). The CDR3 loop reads CASSEASGTAHYEQYF. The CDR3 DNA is TGCGCCAGCAGTGAGGCCTCCGGGACGGCCCACTACGAGCAGTACTTC.

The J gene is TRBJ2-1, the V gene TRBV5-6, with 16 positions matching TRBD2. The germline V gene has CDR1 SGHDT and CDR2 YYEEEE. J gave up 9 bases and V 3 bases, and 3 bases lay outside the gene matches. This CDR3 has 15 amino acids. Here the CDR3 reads CASSSGTSGGGEQFF. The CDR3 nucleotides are TGTGCCAGCAGCTCCGGGACTAGCGGGGGGGGTGAGCAGTTCTTC.

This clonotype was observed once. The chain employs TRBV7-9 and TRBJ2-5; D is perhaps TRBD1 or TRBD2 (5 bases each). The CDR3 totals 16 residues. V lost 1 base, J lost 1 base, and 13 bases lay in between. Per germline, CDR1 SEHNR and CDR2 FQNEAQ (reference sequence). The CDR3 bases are TGTGCCAGCAGCTTAGGGGACCGAATCCCCCAAGAGACCCAGTACTTC. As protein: CASSLGDRIPQETQYF.

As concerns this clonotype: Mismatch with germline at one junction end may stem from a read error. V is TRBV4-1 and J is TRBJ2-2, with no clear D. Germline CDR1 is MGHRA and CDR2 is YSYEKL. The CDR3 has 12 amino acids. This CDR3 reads CARQDQTGELFF. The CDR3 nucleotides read TGTGCCAGACAAGACCAAACCGGGGAGCTGTTTTTT.

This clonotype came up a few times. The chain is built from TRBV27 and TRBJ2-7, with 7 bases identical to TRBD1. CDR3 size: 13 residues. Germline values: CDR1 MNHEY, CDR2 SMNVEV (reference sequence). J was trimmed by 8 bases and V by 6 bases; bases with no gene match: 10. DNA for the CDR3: TGTGCCAGCAGCTCAGACAGGGTAGGACAGCAGTACTTC. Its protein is CASSSDRVGQQYF.

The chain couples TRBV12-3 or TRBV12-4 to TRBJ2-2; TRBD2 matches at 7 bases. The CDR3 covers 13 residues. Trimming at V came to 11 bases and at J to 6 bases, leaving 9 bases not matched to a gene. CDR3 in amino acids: CARPQGGPGELFF. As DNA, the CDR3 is TGTGCCCGGCCTCAGGGAGGGCCCGGGGAGCTGTTTTTT.

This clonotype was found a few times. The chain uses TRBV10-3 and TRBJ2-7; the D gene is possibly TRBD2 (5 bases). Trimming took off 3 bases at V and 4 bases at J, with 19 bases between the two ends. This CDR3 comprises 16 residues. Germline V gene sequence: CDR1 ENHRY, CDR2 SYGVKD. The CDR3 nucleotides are TGTGCCATCAGTGATAAGGCGGGCAATGGAATATACGAGCAGTACTTC. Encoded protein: CAISDKAGNGIYEQYF.

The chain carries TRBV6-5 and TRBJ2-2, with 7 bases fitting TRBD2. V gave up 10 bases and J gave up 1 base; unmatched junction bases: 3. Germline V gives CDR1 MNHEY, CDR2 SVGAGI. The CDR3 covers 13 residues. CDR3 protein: CATRGENTGELFF. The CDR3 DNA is TGTGCCACCCGGGGGGAGAACACCGGGGAGCTGTTTTTT.

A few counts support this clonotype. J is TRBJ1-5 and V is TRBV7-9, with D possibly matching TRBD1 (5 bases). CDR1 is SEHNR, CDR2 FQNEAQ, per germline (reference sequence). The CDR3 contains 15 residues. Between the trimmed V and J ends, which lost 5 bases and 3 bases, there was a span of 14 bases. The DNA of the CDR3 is TGTGCCAGCAGCGCGACAGAAGAATTCAATCAGCCCCAGCATTTT. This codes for CASSATEEFNQPQHF.

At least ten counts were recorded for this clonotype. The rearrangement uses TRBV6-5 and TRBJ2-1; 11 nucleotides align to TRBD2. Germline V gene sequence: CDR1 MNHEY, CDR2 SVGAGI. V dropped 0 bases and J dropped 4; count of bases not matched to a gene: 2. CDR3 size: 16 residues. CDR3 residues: CASSYSTSGGYNEQFF. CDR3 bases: TGTGCCAGCAGTTACTCCACTAGCGGGGGATACAATGAGCAGTTCTTC.

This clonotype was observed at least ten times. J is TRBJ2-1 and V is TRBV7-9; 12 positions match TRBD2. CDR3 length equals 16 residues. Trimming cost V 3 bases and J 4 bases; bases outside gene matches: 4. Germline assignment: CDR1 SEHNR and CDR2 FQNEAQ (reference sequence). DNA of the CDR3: TGTGCCAGCAGCTTCCCGGGGACTAGCGGGTACAATGAGCAGTTCTTC. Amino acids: CASSFPGTSGYNEQFF.

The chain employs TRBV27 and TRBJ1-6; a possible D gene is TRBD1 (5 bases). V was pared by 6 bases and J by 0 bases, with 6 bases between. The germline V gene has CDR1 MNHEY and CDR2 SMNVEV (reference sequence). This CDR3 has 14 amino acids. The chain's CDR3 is CASRQGSYNSPLHF. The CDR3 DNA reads TGTGCCAGCAGGCAGGGCTCCTATAATTCACCCCTCCACTTT.

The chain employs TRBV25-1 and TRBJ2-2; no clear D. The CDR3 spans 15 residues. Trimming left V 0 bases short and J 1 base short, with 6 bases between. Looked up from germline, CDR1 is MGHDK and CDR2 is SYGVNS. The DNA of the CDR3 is TGTGCCAGCAGTGAATATTTGGAGAACACCGGGGAGCTGTTTTTT. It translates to CASSEYLENTGELFF.

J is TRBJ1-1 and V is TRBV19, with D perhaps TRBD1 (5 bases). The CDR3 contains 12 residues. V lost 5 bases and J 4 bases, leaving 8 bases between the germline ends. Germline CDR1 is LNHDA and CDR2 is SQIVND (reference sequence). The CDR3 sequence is CASSATVTEAFF. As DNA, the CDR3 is TGTGCCAGTAGTGCGACAGTCACTGAAGCTTTCTTT.

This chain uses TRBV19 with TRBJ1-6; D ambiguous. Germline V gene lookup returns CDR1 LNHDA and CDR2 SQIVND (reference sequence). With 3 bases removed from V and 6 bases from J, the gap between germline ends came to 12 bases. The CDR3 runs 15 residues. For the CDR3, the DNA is TGTGCCAGTAGTATCCGGGCCTTAGGTAATTCACCCCTCCACTTT. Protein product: CASSIRALGNSPLHF.

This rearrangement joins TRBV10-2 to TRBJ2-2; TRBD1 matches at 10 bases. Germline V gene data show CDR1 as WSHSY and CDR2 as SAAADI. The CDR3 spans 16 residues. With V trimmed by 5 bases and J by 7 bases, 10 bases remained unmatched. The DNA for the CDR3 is TGCGCCAGCAGTATTTCCGGGACAGGGGCCGGCGGGGAGCTGTTTTTT. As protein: CASSISGTGAGGELFF.

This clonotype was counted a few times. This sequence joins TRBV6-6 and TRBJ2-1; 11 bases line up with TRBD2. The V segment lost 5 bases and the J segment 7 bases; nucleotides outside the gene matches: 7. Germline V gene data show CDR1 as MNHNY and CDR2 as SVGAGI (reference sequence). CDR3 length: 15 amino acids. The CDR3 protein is CASSELAGGLNEQFF. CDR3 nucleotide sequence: TGTGCCAGCAGTGAGCTAGCGGGGGGATTAAATGAGCAGTTCTTC.